These 8 T cell receptor beta chains came from one sample sequenced in a study of PD-1 blockade in classical Hodgkin lymphoma. Brentuximab vedotin exposure varied, and every patient relapsed after autologous stem cell transplantation. Repertoires were generated with immunoSEQ multiplex PCR, while TCRdb's copy carries only in-frame clones and drops some. The profile shows approximately 58,000 clones, less than 95% of them singletons. The sample consisted of peripheral blood mononuclear cells (PBMCs), taken before the second cycle of nivolumab. The receptor source for this set is a human donor with classical Hodgkin lymphoma.

CDR3 sequence reads: CASSLSSPLLLEQYF. Here the CDR3 DNA reads TGTGCCAGCAGTTTGTCGTCCCCACTACTACTCGAGCAGTACTTC. This chain connects TRBV27 to TRBJ2-7; D not certain. The germline V gene has CDR1 MNHEY and CDR2 SMNVEV (reference sequence). The V end was cut by 3 bases, the J end by 6 bases, with 18 bases between. CDR3 length: 15 residues.

The J gene is TRBJ2-5, the V gene TRBV11-2; TRBD2 might be the D (7 bases). The CDR3 sequence is 15 residues long. With 4 bases removed from V and 5 bases from J, the gap between germline ends came to 17 bases. The germline V gene has CDR1 SGHAT and CDR2 FQNNGV. The CDR3 coding sequence is TGTGCCAGCAGCTCATTTCCCGGGGGGCAGGAGACCCAGTACTTC. This translates into CASSSFPGGQETQYF.

The rearrangement joins TRBV9 to TRBJ2-1; the match to TRBD2 covers 9 bases. The CDR3 has 14 residues. The trim removed 0 bases at V and 5 bases at J, leaving 0 bases unmatched. Germline assignment: CDR1 SGDLS and CDR2 YYNGEE. This CDR3 is CASSVGTSDNEQFF. CDR3 nucleotide sequence: TGTGCCAGCAGCGTAGGGACTAGCGACAATGAGCAGTTCTTC.

This chain uses TRBV25-1 with TRBJ2-5; TRBD1 matches at 8 bases. The V gene end was trimmed by 8 bases and the J gene end by 2 bases; junction bases not matched to a gene: 7. CDR1 and CDR2 from the germline V gene are MGHDK and SYGVNS. The CDR3 is made up of 14 amino acids. The CDR3 reads CASGPGTGQETQYF. In DNA, the CDR3 is TGTGCCAGCGGGCCCGGGACAGGACAAGAGACCCAGTACTTC.

V is TRBV6-6 and J is TRBJ1-1; D uncertain. CDR1 is MNHNY, CDR2 SVGAGI, per germline (reference sequence). The CDR3 consists of 14 residues. Trimming took 0 bases from V and 1 from J, leaving 6 bases between them. CDR3 bases: TGTGCCAGCAGTTACTCAACCCGGAACACTGAAGCTTTCTTT. It is translated as CASSYSTRNTEAFF.

The table lists this clone with a count of one. The chain is built from TRBV6-5 and TRBJ1-2; D not resolved. This CDR3 region has 14 residues. The V gene lost 5 bases and the J gene lost 0 bases, with 10 bases spanning the gap. Per germline, CDR1 MNHEY and CDR2 SVGAGI. CDR3 nucleotide sequence: TGTGCCAGCAGTCCCATAGGAGCTAACTATGGCTACACCTTC. This translates into CASSPIGANYGYTF.

To note about this clone: Because the CDR3's place on the DNA is in doubt, the DNA is left out and the CDR3 is given as listed by TCRdb. The chain is built from TRBV2 and TRBJ2-7; TRBD2, the table's D call, lacks a check against the DNA. The CDR3 length equals 14 residues, ends included. Germline V gene data show CDR1 as SNHLY and CDR2 as FYNNEI. The CDR3: CASSVGGGNERWYF.

This chain links TRBV6-5 with TRBJ1-5; D uncertain. CDR3 length: 12 residues. Trimming removed 5 bases from V and 4 bases from J, with 6 bases in between. The germline gives CDR1 MNHEY, CDR2 SVGAGI. The CDR3 nucleotides are TGTGCCAGCAGTCCGGGGAATCAGCCCCAGCATTTT. Residues: CASSPGNQPQHF.